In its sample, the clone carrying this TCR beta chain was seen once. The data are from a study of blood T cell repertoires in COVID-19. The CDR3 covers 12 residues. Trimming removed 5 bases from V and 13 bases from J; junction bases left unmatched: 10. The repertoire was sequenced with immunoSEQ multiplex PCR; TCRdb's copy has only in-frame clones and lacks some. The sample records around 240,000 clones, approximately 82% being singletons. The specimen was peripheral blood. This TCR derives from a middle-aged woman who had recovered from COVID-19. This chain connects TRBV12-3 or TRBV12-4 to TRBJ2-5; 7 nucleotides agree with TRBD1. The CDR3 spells CASSLKQTGMYF. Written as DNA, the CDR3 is TGTGCCAGCAGTCTCAAGCAGACAGGGATGTACTTC.